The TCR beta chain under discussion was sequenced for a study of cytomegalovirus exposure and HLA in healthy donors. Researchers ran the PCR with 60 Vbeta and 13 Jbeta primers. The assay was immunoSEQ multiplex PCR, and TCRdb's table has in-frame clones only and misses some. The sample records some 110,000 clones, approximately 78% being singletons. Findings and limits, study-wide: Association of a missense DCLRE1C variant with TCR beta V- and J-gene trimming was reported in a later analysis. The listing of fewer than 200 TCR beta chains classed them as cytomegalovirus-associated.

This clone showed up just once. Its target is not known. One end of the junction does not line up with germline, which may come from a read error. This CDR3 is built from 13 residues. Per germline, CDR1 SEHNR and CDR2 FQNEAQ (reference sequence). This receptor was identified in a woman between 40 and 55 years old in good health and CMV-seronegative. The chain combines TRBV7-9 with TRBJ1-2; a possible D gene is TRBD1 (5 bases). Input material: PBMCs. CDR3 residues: CSSSLGTFDGYTF. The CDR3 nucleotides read TGTTCCAGCAGCTTAGGGACTTTTGATGGCTACACCTTC.